A selection of T cell receptor beta chains follows, all from one sample in a study of blood T cell repertoires in COVID-19. Some clones are missing from TCRdb's copy, which holds only in-frame ones; the method was immunoSEQ multiplex PCR. The sample has under 200,000 clones; over 75% are singletons. The sample was peripheral blood. The receptors were sampled from a man in his 70s with active or convalescent COVID-19. Both conserved end residues are part of each CDR3. A D gene is named only where the DNA matches it firmly.

.	TRBV5-1	TRBJ2-2	CASSFEYTGELFF	TGCGCCAGCAGCTTTGAGTACACCGGGGAGCTGTTTTTT
TRBD2	TRBV9	TRBJ2-3	CASSVGTSGGAFTDTQYF	TGTGCCAGCAGCGTAGGGACTAGCGGGGGTGCCTTCACAGATACGCAGTATTTT
.	TRBV7-3	TRBJ2-3	CASSPELLRRGTDTQYF	TGTGCCAGCAGCCCCGAATTACTCCGGCGGGGCACAGATACGCAGTATTTT
.	TRBV5-5	TRBJ1-4	CASSLVSAGVEKLFF	TGTGCCAGCAGCTTGGTTTCCGCAGGGGTGGAAAAACTGTTTTTT
TRBD2	TRBV11-3	TRBJ2-1	CASSPKKASGDNEQFF	TGTGCCAGCAGCCCGAAGAAGGCTAGCGGGGACAATGAGCAGTTCTTC
TRBD1	TRBV18	TRBJ1-1	CASHWGDRDTEAFF	TGTGCCAGCCACTGGGGCGACAGGGACACTGAAGCTTTCTTT
TRBD1	TRBV9	TRBJ2-6	CASPGQADRANVLTF	TGTGCCAGCCCAGGACAGGCCGATAGGGCCAACGTCCTGACTTTC
TRBD2	TRBV3-1/TRBV3-2	TRBJ2-6	CASSQGLAGQTGANVLTF	TGTGCCAGCAGCCAAGGACTAGCGGGCCAAACTGGGGCCAACGTCCTGACTTTC
.	TRBV6-6	TRBJ1-5	CASTPGIFQPQHF	TGTGCCAGCACCCCGGGGATATTTCAGCCCCAGCATTTT
TRBD1	TRBV9	TRBJ2-5	CASSTDGQGQETQYF	TGTGCCAGCAGCACCGACGGACAGGGACAAGAGACCCAGTACTTC
TRBD1	TRBV2	TRBJ2-1	CASRGGTGSDNEQFF	TGTGCCAGCAGGGGCGGGACAGGGTCGGACAATGAGCAGTTCTTC
.	TRBV5-6	TRBJ1-2	CASRLTVNYGYTF	TGTGCCAGCAGATTGACAGTAAACTATGGCTACACCTTC
.	TRBV2	TRBJ1-5	CASSGTDQGNQPQHF	TGTGCCAGCAGCGGGACGGATCAGGGGAATCAGCCCCAGCATTTT